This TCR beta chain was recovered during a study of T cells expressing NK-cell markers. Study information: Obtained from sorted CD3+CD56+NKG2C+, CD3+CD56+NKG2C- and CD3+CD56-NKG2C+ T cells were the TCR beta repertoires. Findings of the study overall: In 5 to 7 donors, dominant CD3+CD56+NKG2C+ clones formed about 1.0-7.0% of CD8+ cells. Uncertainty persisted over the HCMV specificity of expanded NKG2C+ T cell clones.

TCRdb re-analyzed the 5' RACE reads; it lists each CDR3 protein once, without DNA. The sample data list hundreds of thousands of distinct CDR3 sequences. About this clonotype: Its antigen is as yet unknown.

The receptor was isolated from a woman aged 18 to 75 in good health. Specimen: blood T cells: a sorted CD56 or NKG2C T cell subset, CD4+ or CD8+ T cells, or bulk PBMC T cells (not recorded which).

The CDR3 is CASSPEGDVYNEQFF. The chain is built from TRBV9 and TRBJ2-1; TCRdb gives TRBD2 as the D gene, but with no DNA this cannot be confirmed. Looked up from germline, CDR1 is SGDLS and CDR2 is YYNGEE. The CDR3 loop spans 15 amino acids.